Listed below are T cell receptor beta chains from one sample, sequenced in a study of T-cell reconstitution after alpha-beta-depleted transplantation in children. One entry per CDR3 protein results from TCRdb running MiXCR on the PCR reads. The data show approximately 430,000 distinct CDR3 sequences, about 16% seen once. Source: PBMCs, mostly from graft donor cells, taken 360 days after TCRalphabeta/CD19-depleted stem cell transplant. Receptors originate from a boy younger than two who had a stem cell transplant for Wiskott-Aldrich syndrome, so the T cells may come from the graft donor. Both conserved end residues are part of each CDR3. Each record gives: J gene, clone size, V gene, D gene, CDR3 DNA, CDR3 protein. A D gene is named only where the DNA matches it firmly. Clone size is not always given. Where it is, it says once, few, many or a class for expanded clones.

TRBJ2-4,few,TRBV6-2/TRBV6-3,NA,TGTGCCAGCAGTTCCTCCGGGCTCTTAGCCAAAAACATTCAGTACTTC,CASSSSGLLAKNIQYF
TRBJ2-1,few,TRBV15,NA,TGTGCCACCAGCGGCCTCTCAGGGACTTACGCCTACAATGAGCAGTTCTTC,CATSGLSGTYAYNEQFF
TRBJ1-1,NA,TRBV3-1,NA,TGTGCCAGCAGCTCGGGGGACACTGAAGCTTTCTTT,CASSSGDTEAFF
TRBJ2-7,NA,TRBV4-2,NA,TGTGCCAGCAGCCGCCCCCGGACCGGGACTTCATCCTACGAGCAGTACTTC,CASSRPRTGTSSYEQYF
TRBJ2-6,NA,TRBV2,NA,TGTGCCAGCAGGAAAAAACAGGTCCTCAGCTCTGGGGCCAACGTCCTGACTTTC,CASRKKQVLSSGANVLTF
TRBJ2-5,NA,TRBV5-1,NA,TGCGCCAGCAGCTCGCCGGGACGGCGACAAGAGACCCAGTACTTC,CASSSPGRRQETQYF
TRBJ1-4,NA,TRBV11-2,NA,TGTGCCAGCAGCTTTAGTACCAGGGAAAAACTGTTTTTT,CASSFSTREKLFF
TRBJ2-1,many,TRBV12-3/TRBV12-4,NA,TGTGCCAGCAGGGGGGACTACAATGAGCAGTTCTTC,CASRGDYNEQFF
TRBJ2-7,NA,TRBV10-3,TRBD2,TGTGCCATCAGTGGATTGACTAGCGGACTCTCCTACGAGCAGTACTTC,CAISGLTSGLSYEQYF
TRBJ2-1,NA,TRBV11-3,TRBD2,TGTGCCAGCAGCTTTAGCGGGAACTACAATGAGCAGTTCTTC,CASSFSGNYNEQFF
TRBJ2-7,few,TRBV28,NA,TGTGCCAGCAGTTTAGGGACATCTCTATACGAGCAGTACTTC,CASSLGTSLYEQYF
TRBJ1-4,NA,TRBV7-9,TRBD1,TGTGCCAGCAGCTTAGCGACAGGGGCAACTAATGAAAAACTGTTTTTT,CASSLATGATNEKLFF
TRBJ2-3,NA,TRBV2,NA,TGTGCCAGCAGTCGGGCCTTTTTCGTTGGAAATACGCAGTATTTT,CASSRAFFVGNTQYF
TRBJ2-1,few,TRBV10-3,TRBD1,TGTGCCATCCGTGGACAGGGGGTTTACAATGAGCAGTTCTTC,CAIRGQGVYNEQFF
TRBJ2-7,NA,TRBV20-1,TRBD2,TGCAGTGCTCCCGGGGGGTCACCCTACGAGCAGTACTTC,CSAPGGSPYEQYF
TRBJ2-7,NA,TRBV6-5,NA,TGTGCCAGCAGTTACTCGAGGCACGTCACCTACGAGCAGTACTTC,CASSYSRHVTYEQYF
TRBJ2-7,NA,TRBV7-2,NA,TGTGCCAGCAGCATCGAACTAGGGCCCTACGAGCAGTACTTC,CASSIELGPYEQYF
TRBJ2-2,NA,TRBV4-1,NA,TGCGCCAGCAGCCAAGTGGCGCAGAACACCGGGGAGCTGTTTTTT,CASSQVAQNTGELFF
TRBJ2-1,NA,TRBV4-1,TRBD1,TGCGCCAGCAGCCAAGAGGCGGACAGGGTCTACAATGAGCAGTTCTTC,CASSQEADRVYNEQFF
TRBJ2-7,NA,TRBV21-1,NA,TGTGCCAGCAGCAAAGACCCGGGAGGACGCCCCCTTGTCCACGAGCAGTACTTC,CASSKDPGGRPLVHEQYF
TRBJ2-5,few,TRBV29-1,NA,TGCAGCGTCGATACAGGGTACCAAGAGACCCAGTACTTC,CSVDTGYQETQYF
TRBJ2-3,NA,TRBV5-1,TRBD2,TGCGCCAGCAGCTTGGGGACTAGCGGGGGGGCGAAAACAGATACGCAGTATTTT,CASSLGTSGGAKTDTQYF
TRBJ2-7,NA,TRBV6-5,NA,TGTGCCAGCAGGCGAGGGCCGGACGAGCAGTACTTC,CASRRGPDEQYF
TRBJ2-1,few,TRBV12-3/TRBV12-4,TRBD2,TGTGCCAGCAGTTTGCGGGGGGGCCGAGGGGAGCAGTTCTTC,CASSLRGGRGEQFF
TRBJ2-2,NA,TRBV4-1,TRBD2,TGCGCCAGCAGCCAACCTCGGCTAGCGGGGAGTCAAACCGGGGAGCTGTTTTTT,CASSQPRLAGSQTGELFF
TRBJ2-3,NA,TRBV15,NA,TGTGCCACCAGCAGAGAAGCCCGCCCCGCTGTAGATACGCAGTATTTT,CATSREARPAVDTQYF